The 4 T cell receptor beta chains presented below share a single source sample, sequenced in a study of blood T cell repertoires in COVID-19. Some clones are missing from TCRdb's copy, which holds only in-frame ones; the method was immunoSEQ multiplex PCR. Altogether 130,000 to 150,000 clones are present, 76% being singletons, with the ten largest covering 4.2%. The sample comprised peripheral blood. The source is a man between 60 and 75 years old with acute or convalescent COVID-19.

The rearrangement joins TRBV5-1 to TRBJ1-2; D gene uncertain. Germline CDR1 SGHRS, CDR2 YFSETQ. V was trimmed by 2 bases and J by 1 base, leaving 12 bases between them. CDR3 length: 15 residues. The DNA for the CDR3 is TGCGCCAGCAGCTTAGGAGGGTCGGTTAACTATGGCTACACCTTC. Its translation: CASSLGGSVNYGYTF.

This chain joins TRBV5-4 and TRBJ1-2; D might be TRBD1 (5 bases). Per germline, CDR1 SGHNT and CDR2 YYREEE (reference sequence). V gave up 1 base and J gave up 7 bases, with 14 bases separating them. The CDR3 consists of 14 residues. The CDR3 is CASSLFAGRGGYTF. CDR3 coding DNA: TGTGCCAGCAGCTTGTTTGCAGGGAGGGGTGGCTACACCTTC.

The CDR3 nucleotides read TGTGCCAGCAGCCAAGGGGCAATTGAAAAACTGTTTTTT. Amino acids: CASSQGAIEKLFF. The chain is built from TRBV3-1 (or the pseudogene TRBV3-2) and TRBJ1-4, with no clear D. With 1 base removed from V and 7 bases from J, the gap between germline ends came to 7 bases. CDR3 length equals 13 residues. Germline CDR1 reads LGHDT; CDR2 reads YNNKEL (reference sequence).

V gene TRBV10-2 combines with J gene TRBJ1-1; 7 bases line up with TRBD1. The CDR3 is 13 residues long. V gave up 4 bases and J gave up 1 base; unmatched junction bases: 0. Per the germline V gene, CDR1 is WSHSY and CDR2 is SAAADI. The CDR3 sequence is CASSGQGNTEAFF. The CDR3 DNA follows: TGCGCCAGCAGTGGACAGGGGAACACTGAAGCTTTCTTT.